The 20 T cell receptor beta chains below were found in one sample sequenced in a study of Ad26.COV2.S vaccination and SARS-CoV-2 variants. Treatment specified: some 20 received Ad26.COV2.S at low or high dose, single or two shots; roughly five received placebo; per-sample allocation not given. Material that was analyzed had been drawn on day 63 after the first vaccine or placebo injection. Method: immunoSEQ multiplex PCR; TCRdb's copy keeps in-frame clones and lacks some. The table shows 500,000 or so clones, with 75% to 90% occurring only once. The material sequenced was peripheral blood, taken in a trial of Ad26.COV2.S vaccine versus placebo. These receptors were taken from a person aged 18-60 years who received the Ad26.COV2.S COVID-19 vaccine or a placebo.

The chain has TRBV7-8 and TRBJ2-7; 7 positions agree with TRBD1. From germline, CDR1 is SGHVS and CDR2 FQNEAQ. The CDR3 sequence is 15 residues long. Unmatched junction bases numbered 8, after V lost 1 base and J lost 5 bases. This CDR3 reads CASSLGQGTVHEQYF. CDR3 DNA: TGTGCCAGCAGCTTAGGACAGGGAACGGTCCACGAGCAGTACTTC.

The V gene is TRBV21-1, the J gene TRBJ2-6. TRBV21-1 is designated a pseudogene. The CDR3 is 18 amino acids. The CDR3 DNA follows: TGTGCCAGCAGACGGGGTGGCAGGGCAAATTCTGGGGCCAACGTCCTGACTTTC. This gives the protein CASRRGGRANSGANVLTF.

This clone was counted a single time. This chain connects TRBV5-1 to TRBJ1-1; weak D call: TRBD1 (5 bases). Trimming left V 2 bases short and J 7 bases short, with 15 bases between. Per germline, CDR1 SGHRS and CDR2 YFSETQ. This CDR3 is 14 amino acids long. The CDR3 sequence is CASSFTGGEGEAFF. In DNA form, the CDR3 reads TGCGCCAGCAGCTTCACAGGAGGCGAAGGTGAAGCTTTCTTT.

The rearrangement links TRBV5-6 to TRBJ2-7, with no clear D. The germline V gene has CDR1 SGHDT and CDR2 YYEEEE. This CDR3 is 15 amino acids long. V dropped 1 base and J dropped 0 bases, with 11 bases sitting between them. The CDR3 nucleotides are TGTGCCAGCAGCTTGTTGACGGCTTACTCCTACGAGCAGTACTTC. It codes for CASSLLTAYSYEQYF.

The chain recombines TRBV24-1 with TRBJ2-3; D ambiguous. The CDR3 has 14 residues. Germline V CDR1 and CDR2: KGHDR, SFDVKD. The V gene lost 5 bases and the J gene lost 0 bases, with 8 bases spanning the gap. CDR3 loop: CATSAATSTDTQYF. In DNA, the CDR3 is TGTGCCACCAGTGCAGCTACTAGCACAGATACGCAGTATTTT.

This chain uses TRBV19 with TRBJ2-1; tentatively, D is TRBD2 (6 bases). CDR3 length: 15 residues. V gave up 10 bases and J gave up 2 bases, with 18 bases separating them. In germline, CDR1 is LNHDA, CDR2 SQIVND (reference sequence). CDR3 coding DNA: TGTGCCACTTCCCTTCGGGGGACGGCCTACAATGAGCAGTTCTTC. Protein: CATSLRGTAYNEQFF.

The rearrangement links TRBV11-2 to TRBJ1-5; D perhaps matches TRBD1 (5 bases). The V and J ends lost 5 bases and 9 bases respectively, with 11 bases between them. Germline V lookup: CDR1 SGHAT, CDR2 FQNNGV. This CDR3 has 12 residues. Here the CDR3 DNA reads TGTGCCAGCAGCCAGGGTCATGGGCCCCAGCATTTT. Translation: CASSQGHGPQHF. The entire variable domain, with the rest obtained from reference TRBV11-2 and TRBJ1-5, is as follows: EAGVAQSPRYKIIEKRQSVAFWCNPISGHATLYWYQQILGQGPKLLIQFQNNGVVDDSQLPKDRFSAERLKGVDSTLKIQPAKLEDSAVYLCASSQGHGPQHFGDGTRLSIL.

The rearrangement joins TRBV28 to TRBJ2-6, with D perhaps matching TRBD1 or TRBD2 (6 bases each). The CDR3 totals 16 residues. The germline CDR1 and CDR2 sequences are MDHEN and SYDVKM. The V end lost 5 bases, the J end lost 3 bases, and 14 bases lay between the germline ends. The CDR3 loop is CASSGGQGIGANVLTF. The DNA for the CDR3 is TGTGCCAGCAGTGGGGGGCAGGGGATTGGGGCCAACGTCCTGACTTTC.

The gene calls are TRBV11-3 and TRBJ2-2; the D is unclear. Germline V CDR1 and CDR2: SGHNT, YENEEA. Trimming removed 5 bases at V and 0 bases at J, with 10 bases between. The CDR3 has 15 residues. CDR3 nucleotide sequence: TGTGCCAGCAGCCCCATGGAGACGAACACCGGGGAGCTGTTTTTT. It specifies CASSPMETNTGELFF.

A remark on this clone: Additional DNA sequences in this sample encode the identical CDR3. The chain recombines TRBV7-2 with TRBJ2-2; D possibly corresponds to TRBD2 (5 bases). V was pared by 3 bases and J by 2 bases, with 10 bases between. Germline V gene lookup returns CDR1 SGHTA and CDR2 FQGNSA. This CDR3 is built from 15 residues. This CDR3 reads CASSLRAGNTGELFF. The CDR3, as DNA: TGTGCCAGCAGCTTGAGGGCAGGCAACACCGGGGAGCTGTTTTTT. Looking up the rest from reference TRBV7-2 and TRBJ2-2 gives the full variable domain: GAGVSQSPSNKVTEKGKDVELRCDPISGHTALYWYRQSLGQGLEFLIYFQGNSAPDKSGLPSDRFSAERTGGSVSTLTIQRTQQEDSAVYLCASSLRAGNTGELFFGEGSRLTVL.

The chain combines TRBV18 with TRBJ2-5, with D possibly matching TRBD2 (5 bases). The germline gives CDR1 KGHSH, CDR2 LQKENI. The CDR3 contains 15 residues. V was shortened by 2 bases and J by 5 bases, with 15 bases between the two germline ends. The CDR3 bases are TGTGCCAGCTCACCAGCGGGCCCTCCGCCGGAGACCCAGTACTTC. It is translated as CASSPAGPPPETQYF.

J is TRBJ2-3 and V is TRBV3-1 (or the pseudogene TRBV3-2); tentatively, D is TRBD2 (5 bases). Trimming took 1 base from V and 6 from J, leaving 11 bases between them. Germline CDR1 LGHDT, CDR2 YNNKEL (reference sequence). The length of the CDR3 is 14 residues. The CDR3 nucleotides are TGTGCCAGCAGCCAAGGATTAGCGAGGGATACGCAGTATTTT. This sequence encodes CASSQGLARDTQYF.

The chain couples TRBV6-5 to TRBJ2-7; 7 bases agree with TRBD1. This CDR3 contains 14 residues. Per germline, CDR1 MNHEY and CDR2 SVGAGI. V dropped 5 bases and J dropped 7; count of bases not matched to a gene: 11. The CDR3 reads CASSLTGAQREQYV. CDR3 DNA sequence: TGTGCCAGCAGTCTCACAGGGGCGCAAAGGGAGCAGTACGTC.

The rearrangement uses TRBV28 and TRBJ1-4; 8 nucleotides match TRBD1. Germline CDR1 MDHEN, CDR2 SYDVKM. Trimming took 5 bases from V and 6 from J; bases not matched to a gene: 5. The CDR3 is 14 residues long. CDR3 nucleotide sequence: TGTGCCAGCAGTCCAGGGGGCGCTTATGAAAAACTGTTTTTT. Translating gives CASSPGGAYEKLFF.

Details on this clone: Other DNA sequences within the sample encode an identical CDR3. V and J are TRBV7-9 and TRBJ1-5; TRBD1 is a possible D gene (5 bases). The ends were cut back, 4 bases at V and 0 bases at J, with 7 bases in the middle. The CDR3 is 14 residues long. The germline V gene encodes CDR1 SEHNR and CDR2 FQNEAQ (reference sequence). CDR3 DNA sequence: TGTGCCAGCAGCTCGGGGGGTAGCAATCAGCCCCAGCATTTT. The encoded protein is CASSSGGSNQPQHF.

The gene calls are TRBV29-1 and TRBJ2-5; possibly TRBD1 or TRBD2 for D (5 bases each). Per the germline V gene, CDR1 is SQVTM and CDR2 is ANQGSEA. CDR3 length equals 13 residues. Trimming removed 4 bases at V and 2 bases at J, with 11 bases between. The CDR3 coding sequence is TGCAGCGTTGCCCGGGACGTTCAAGAGACCCAGTACTTC. Translated, it gives CSVARDVQETQYF.

The genes are TRBV5-1 and TRBJ2-5, with a weak D call TRBD1 (7 bases). Germline CDR1 is SGHRS and CDR2 is YFSETQ. Trimming took 7 bases from V and 1 from J, leaving 14 bases between them. The CDR3 spans 14 residues. CDR3 in DNA: TGCGCCAGCGCGGGACAGTCTTTCCAAGAGACCCAGTACTTC. As protein: CASAGQSFQETQYF. Filled out from reference TRBV5-1 and TRBJ2-5, the complete variable domain reads KAGVTQTPRYLIKTRGQQVTLSCSPISGHRSVSWYQQTPGQGLQFLFEYFSETQRNKGNFPGRFSGRQFSNSRSEMNVSTLELGDSALYLCASAGQSFQETQYFGPGTRLLVL.

The chain carries TRBV4-3 and TRBJ1-3, with D possibly being TRBD1 (5 bases). V was clipped by 0 bases and J by 3 bases, with 15 bases between them. This CDR3 is built from 17 residues. CDR1 LGHNA and CDR2 YSLEER come from the germline V gene. The CDR3 region has the DNA TGCGCCAGCAGCCAAGATGCGGAGGGGTTAGTTGGAAACACCATATATTTT. Translating it yields CASSQDAEGLVGNTIYF.

This sequence joins TRBV28 and TRBJ1-6; D perhaps matches TRBD1 (5 bases). The germline gives CDR1 MDHEN, CDR2 SYDVKM. The CDR3 totals 16 residues. Trimming stripped 2 bases from V and 3 bases from J, with 11 bases between. This chain's CDR3 is CASSLRQGHYNSPLHF. CDR3 DNA sequence: TGTGCCAGCAGTTTACGTCAGGGCCACTATAATTCACCCCTCCACTTT. The whole variable domain, remainder taken from reference TRBV28 and TRBJ1-6, is DVKVTQSSRYLVKRTGEKVFLECVQDMDHENMFWYRQDPGLGLRLIYFSYDVKMKEKGDIPEGYSVSREKKERFSLILESASTNQTSMYLCASSLRQGHYNSPLHFGNGTRLTVT.

This chain joins TRBV9 and TRBJ1-1; D is undetermined. Per germline, CDR1 SGDLS and CDR2 YYNGEE. V dropped 4 bases and J dropped 0 bases, with 10 bases sitting between them. The CDR3 sequence is 14 residues long. As DNA, the CDR3 is TGTGCCAGCAGCTCAACCTTCCTGAACACTGAAGCTTTCTTT. Its protein is CASSSTFLNTEAFF.